The clone carrying this T cell receptor beta chain was seen only once. Its antigen remains unknown. This sample was included in a study of graft-versus-host responses after intestinal transplantation. About the research overall: Recipients underwent multivisceral, liver-intestinal, or isolated intestinal transplants. The whole recipient group had anti-thymocyte globulin induction followed by tacrolimus and steroids for roughly three years.

Whole-study findings and limits: Maximum circulating GvH clone levels tracked with early post-transplant HvG decreases.

Sequencing was performed with immunoSEQ multiplex PCR; in TCRdb, only in-frame clones are kept and a portion is missing. The table records roughly 13,000 clones, 80% to 90% of them present only once. CDR1 and CDR2 (germline): SGHRS, YFSETQ. The CDR3 length is 13 residues. V dropped 3 bases and J dropped 10 bases, with 16 bases sitting between them. The TCR was taken from a human patient who received an intestinal transplant, so some T cells may come from the graft donor. The chain combines TRBV5-1 with TRBJ1-2, with a possible D match to TRBD1 (5 bases). The sequenced sample was PBMCs, obtained after intestinal transplantation. The CDR3 DNA reads TGCGCCAGCAGCTCTCCAGGGAAAGAGGTCTACACCTTC. Its protein product is CASSSPGKEVYTF.